One T cell receptor beta chain is described in this entry. This entry comes from a study of blood T cell repertoires in COVID-19. Study-level background: Samples representing acute and convalescent COVID-19 were sourced from the United States, Italy and Spain. The analysed material was cDNA or gDNA that came from T cells, B-cell-depleted T cells, or PBMCs.

CDR3 length: 15 residues. The ends were cut back, 1 base at V and 0 bases at J, with 7 bases in the middle. Germline values: CDR1 SGHRS, CDR2 YFSETQ. Per the original methods: Reference gene primer amplification gave estimated nucleated cell counts. Assay: immunoSEQ multiplex PCR; the TCRdb copy retains only in-frame clones and omits some. The D gene and trimming were derived from the DNA, and the V and J assignments and clone size from that table. The table shows 150,000 to 200,000 clones, with more than 65% occurring only once. V is TRBV5-1 and J is TRBJ2-2; TRBD1 is a possible D gene (6 bases). The sample consisted of peripheral blood. The TCR sequence derives from a woman of 80 years or more with acute or convalescent COVID-19. DNA of the CDR3: TGCGCCAGCAGCTTGTGGACAGCGAACACCGGGGAGCTGTTTTTT. It yields the protein CASSLWTANTGELFF.